This TCR beta chain derives from a study of CD8+CD57+ T cells in acquired aplastic anemia. Overall study: Across the sorted CD4+ and CD8+ cells, DNA amounts averaged around 3.2 ug. Study results and limitations: Patients and healthy controls showed no significant CD8+ Simpson's diversity difference.

With respect to this clonotype: The target antigen is unknown.

Profiles of TCR beta VDJ and CDR3 were generated from a genomic DNA template. TCRdb re-derived calls from the reads in MiXCR, one entry per CDR3 protein. The repertoire holds 50,000 to 70,000 distinct CDR3 sequences, 45% to 70% seen once, with 2% to 3% in the top ten. The receptor was isolated from a human donor in good health, serving as a control. What was sequenced was sorted CD4+, CD8+, or CD8+CD57+ T cells (not recorded which) from PBMCs.

CDR3 region: CASSTSPRDGLPDTQYF. CDR3 nucleotides: TGTGCCAGCAGCACATCTCCCAGGGATGGATTGCCAGATACGCAGTATTTT. The V gene is TRBV9, the J gene TRBJ2-3; a possible D gene is TRBD1 (5 bases). The V gene lost 4 bases and the J gene lost 4 bases, with 22 bases spanning the gap. This CDR3 has 17 residues. Per the germline V gene, CDR1 is SGDLS and CDR2 is YYNGEE. The variable domain in full, completed from reference TRBV9 and TRBJ2-3, reads DSGVTQTPKHLITATGQRVTLRCSPRSGDLSVYWYQQSLDQGLQFLIQYYNGEERAKGNILERFSAQQFPDLHSELNLSSLELGDSALYFCASSTSPRDGLPDTQYFGPGTRLTVL.